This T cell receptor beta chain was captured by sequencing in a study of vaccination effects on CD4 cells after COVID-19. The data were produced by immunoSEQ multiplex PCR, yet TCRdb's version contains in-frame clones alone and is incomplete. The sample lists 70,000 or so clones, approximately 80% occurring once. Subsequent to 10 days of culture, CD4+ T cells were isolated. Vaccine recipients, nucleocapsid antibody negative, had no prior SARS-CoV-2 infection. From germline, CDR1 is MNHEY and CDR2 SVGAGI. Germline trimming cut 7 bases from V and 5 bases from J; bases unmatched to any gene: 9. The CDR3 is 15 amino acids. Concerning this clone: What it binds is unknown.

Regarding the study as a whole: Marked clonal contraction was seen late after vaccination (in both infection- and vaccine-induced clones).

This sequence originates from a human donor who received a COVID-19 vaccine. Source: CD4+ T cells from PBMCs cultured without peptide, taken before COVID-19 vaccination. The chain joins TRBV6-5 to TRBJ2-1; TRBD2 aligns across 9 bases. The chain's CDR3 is CASIRAGGWDNEQFF. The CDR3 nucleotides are TGTGCCAGCATCCGAGCGGGGGGCTGGGACAATGAGCAGTTCTTC.